The present T cell receptor (beta chain) was sequenced within a study of cytomegalovirus exposure and HLA in healthy donors. The PCR employed 60 Vbeta primers together with 13 Jbeta primers. The protocol was immunoSEQ multiplex PCR, while the TCRdb copy is restricted to in-frame clones and leaves out a portion. The sample comprises 100,000 to 150,000 clones, 65% to 90% of which are singletons, and 11% rests with the top ten. With 4 bases clipped from V and 9 bases from J, the junction kept 11 bases outside the gene matches. CDR3 length: 16 amino acids. Germline loops: CDR1 SGDLS, CDR2 YYNGEE. The clonotype originates from a male donor in good health and CMV-seropositive. This chain uses TRBV9 with TRBJ2-1, with TRBD2 matching over 12 bases. Sequenced sample: PBMCs. In DNA, the CDR3 is TGTGCCAGCAGCAGACGGACTAGCGGGATCCATACTGAGCAGTTCTTC. Protein: CASSRRTSGIHTEQFF.